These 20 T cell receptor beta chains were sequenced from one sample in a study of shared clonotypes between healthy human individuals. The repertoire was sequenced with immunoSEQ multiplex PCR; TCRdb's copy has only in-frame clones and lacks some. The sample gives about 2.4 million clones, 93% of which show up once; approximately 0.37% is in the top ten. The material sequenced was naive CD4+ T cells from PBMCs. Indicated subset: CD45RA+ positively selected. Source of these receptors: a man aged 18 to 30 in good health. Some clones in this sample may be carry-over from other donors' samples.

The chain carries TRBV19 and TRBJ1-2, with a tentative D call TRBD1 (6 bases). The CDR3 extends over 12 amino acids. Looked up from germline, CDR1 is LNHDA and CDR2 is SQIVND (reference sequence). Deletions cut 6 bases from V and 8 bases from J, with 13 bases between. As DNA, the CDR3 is TGTGCCAGTAGCCGAGGGGGAGGCGGCTACACCTTC. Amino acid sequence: CASSRGGGGYTF.

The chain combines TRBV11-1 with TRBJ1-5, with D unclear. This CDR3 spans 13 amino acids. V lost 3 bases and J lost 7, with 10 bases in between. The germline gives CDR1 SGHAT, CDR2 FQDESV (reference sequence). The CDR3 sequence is CASSLTRNQPQHF. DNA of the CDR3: TGTGCCAGCAGCTTGACCCGTAACCAGCCCCAGCATTTT.

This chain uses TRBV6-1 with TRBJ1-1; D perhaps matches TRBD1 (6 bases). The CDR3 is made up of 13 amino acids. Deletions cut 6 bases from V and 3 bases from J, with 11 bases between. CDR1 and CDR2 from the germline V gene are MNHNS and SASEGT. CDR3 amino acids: CASRQGVDTEAFF. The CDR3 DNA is TGTGCCAGCAGACAGGGTGTAGACACTGAAGCTTTCTTT.

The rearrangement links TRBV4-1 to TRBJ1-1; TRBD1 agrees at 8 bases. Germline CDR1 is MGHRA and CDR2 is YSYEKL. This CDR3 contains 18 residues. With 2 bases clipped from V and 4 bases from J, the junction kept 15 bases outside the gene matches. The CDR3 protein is CASSQPRQGIRQGTEAFF. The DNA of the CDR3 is TGCGCCAGCAGCCAACCTAGACAGGGGATCAGGCAGGGCACTGAAGCTTTCTTT.

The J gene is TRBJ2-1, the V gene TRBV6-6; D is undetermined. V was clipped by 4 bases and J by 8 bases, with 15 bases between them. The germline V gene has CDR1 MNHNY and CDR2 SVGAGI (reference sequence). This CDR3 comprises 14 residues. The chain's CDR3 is CASSSYQDPDEQFF. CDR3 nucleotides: TGTGCCAGCAGTTCGTACCAGGACCCGGATGAGCAGTTCTTC.

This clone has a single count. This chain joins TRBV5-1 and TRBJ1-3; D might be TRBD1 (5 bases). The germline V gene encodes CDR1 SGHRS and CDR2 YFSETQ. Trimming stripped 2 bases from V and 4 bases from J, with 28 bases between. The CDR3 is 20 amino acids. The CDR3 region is CASSFGPVGGPQAAGNTIYF. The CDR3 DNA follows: TGCGCCAGCAGCTTCGGACCCGTCGGGGGACCTCAGGCTGCAGGAAACACCATATATTTT.

CDR3: CASSLLGSGANVLTF. DNA for the CDR3: TGTGCCAGCAGCTTACTCGGTTCTGGGGCCAACGTCCTGACTTTC. The chain combines TRBV7-9 with TRBJ2-6; D ambiguous. V lost 2 bases and J lost 1, with 6 bases in between. The length of the CDR3 is 15 residues. From germline, CDR1 is SEHNR and CDR2 FQNEAQ (reference sequence).

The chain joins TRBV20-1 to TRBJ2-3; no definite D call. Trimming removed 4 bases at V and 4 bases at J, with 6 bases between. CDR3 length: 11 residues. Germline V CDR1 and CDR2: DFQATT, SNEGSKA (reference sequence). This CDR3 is CSAIPPDTQYF. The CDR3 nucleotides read TGCAGTGCTATCCCACCAGATACGCAGTATTTT.

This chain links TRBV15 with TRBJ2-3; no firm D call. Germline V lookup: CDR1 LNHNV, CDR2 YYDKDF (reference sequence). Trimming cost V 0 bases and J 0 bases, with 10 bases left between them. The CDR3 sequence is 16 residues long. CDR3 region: CATSRDLGPSTDTQYF. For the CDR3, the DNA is TGTGCCACCAGCAGAGATTTAGGGCCGAGCACAGATACGCAGTATTTT.

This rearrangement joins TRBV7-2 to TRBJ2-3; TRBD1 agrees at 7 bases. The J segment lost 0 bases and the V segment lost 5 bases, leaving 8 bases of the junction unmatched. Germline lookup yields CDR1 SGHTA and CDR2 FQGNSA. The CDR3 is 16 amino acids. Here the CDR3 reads CASSLQTGLSTDTQYF. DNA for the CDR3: TGTGCCAGCAGCCTTCAGACAGGGCTGAGCACAGATACGCAGTATTTT.

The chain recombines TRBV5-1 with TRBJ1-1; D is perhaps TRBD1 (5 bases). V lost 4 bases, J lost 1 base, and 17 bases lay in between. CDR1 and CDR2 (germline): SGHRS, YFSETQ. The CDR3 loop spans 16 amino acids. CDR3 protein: CASSLGILGGNTEAFF. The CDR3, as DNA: TGCGCCAGCAGCCTCGGGATCCTGGGGGGGAACACTGAAGCTTTCTTT.

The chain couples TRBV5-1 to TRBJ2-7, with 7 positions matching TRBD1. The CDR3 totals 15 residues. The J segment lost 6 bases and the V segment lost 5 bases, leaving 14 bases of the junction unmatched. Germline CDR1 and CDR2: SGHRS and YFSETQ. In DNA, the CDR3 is TGCGCCAGCAGAGGGACAGCTATGAGATGGGGCGAGCAGTACTTC. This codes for CASRGTAMRWGEQYF.

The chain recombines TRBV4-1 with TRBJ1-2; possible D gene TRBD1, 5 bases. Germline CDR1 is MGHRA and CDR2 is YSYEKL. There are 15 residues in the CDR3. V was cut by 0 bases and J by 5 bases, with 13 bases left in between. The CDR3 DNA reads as TGCGCCAGCAGCCAAGATGGGGCCGGATTATATGGCTACACCTTC. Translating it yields CASSQDGAGLYGYTF.

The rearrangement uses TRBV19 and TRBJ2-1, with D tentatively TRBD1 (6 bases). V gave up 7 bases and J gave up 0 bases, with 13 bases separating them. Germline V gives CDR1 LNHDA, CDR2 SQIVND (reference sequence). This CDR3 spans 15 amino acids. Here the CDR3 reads CASKPGHLSYNEQFF. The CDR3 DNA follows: TGTGCCAGTAAGCCGGGACACCTCTCCTACAATGAGCAGTTCTTC.

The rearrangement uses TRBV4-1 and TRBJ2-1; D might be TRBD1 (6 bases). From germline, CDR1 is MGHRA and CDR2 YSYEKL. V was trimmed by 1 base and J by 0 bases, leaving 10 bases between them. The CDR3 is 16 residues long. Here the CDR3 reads CASSQVPGVSYNEQFF. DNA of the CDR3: TGCGCCAGCAGCCAAGTCCCAGGGGTCTCCTACAATGAGCAGTTCTTC.

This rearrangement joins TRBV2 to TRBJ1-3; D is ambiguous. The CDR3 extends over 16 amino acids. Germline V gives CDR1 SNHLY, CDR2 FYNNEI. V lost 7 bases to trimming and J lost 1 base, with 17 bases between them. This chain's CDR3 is CASNPQTFASGNTIYF. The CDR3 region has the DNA TGTGCCAGCAACCCCCAGACATTTGCGTCTGGAAACACCATATATTTT.

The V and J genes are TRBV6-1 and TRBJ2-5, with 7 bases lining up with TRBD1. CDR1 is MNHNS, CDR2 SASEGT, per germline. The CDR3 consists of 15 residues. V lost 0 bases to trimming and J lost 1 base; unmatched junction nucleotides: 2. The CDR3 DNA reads TGTGCCAGCAGTGAAGCGAGGGACAGCCAAGAGACCCAGTACTTC. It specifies CASSEARDSQETQYF.

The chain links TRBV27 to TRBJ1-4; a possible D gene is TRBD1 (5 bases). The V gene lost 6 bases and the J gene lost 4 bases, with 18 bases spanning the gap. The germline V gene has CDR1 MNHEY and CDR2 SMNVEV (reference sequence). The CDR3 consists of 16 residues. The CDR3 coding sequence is TGTGCCAGCAGGTCCCGACCGGGACGGCATAATGAAAAACTGTTTTTT. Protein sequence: CASRSRPGRHNEKLFF. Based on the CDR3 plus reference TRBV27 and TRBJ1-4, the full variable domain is EAQVTQNPRYLITVTGKKLTVTCSQNMNHEYMSWYRQDPGLGLRQIYYSMNVEVTDKGDVPEGYKVSRKEKRNFPLILESPSPNQTSLYFCASRSRPGRHNEKLFFGSGTQLSVL.

DNA for the CDR3: TGTGCCAGCAGCCCCGGGACTGACTATACCGGGGAGCTGTTTTTT. Its protein product is CASSPGTDYTGELFF. The chain uses TRBV5-6 and TRBJ2-2, with D perhaps matching TRBD2 (6 bases). Trimming removed 4 bases from V and 5 bases from J, with 15 bases in between. This CDR3 contains 15 residues. The germline CDR1 and CDR2 sequences are SGHDT and YYEEEE. The whole variable domain, remainder taken from reference TRBV5-6 and TRBJ2-2, is DAGVTQSPTHLIKTRGQQVTLRCSPKSGHDTVSWYQQALGQGPQFIFQYYEEEERQRGNFPDRFSGHQFPNYSSELNVNALLLGDSALYLCASSPGTDYTGELFFGEGSRLTVL.

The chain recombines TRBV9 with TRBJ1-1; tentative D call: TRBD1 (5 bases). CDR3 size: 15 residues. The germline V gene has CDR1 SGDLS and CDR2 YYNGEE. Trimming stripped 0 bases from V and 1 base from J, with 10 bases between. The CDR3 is CASSVVGRENTEAFF. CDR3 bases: TGTGCCAGCAGCGTAGTGGGGCGGGAGAACACTGAAGCTTTCTTT.